The source of this T cell receptor (beta chain) is a study of T-cell memory formation after mild COVID-19. Turning to the study itself: Most TCR clusters belonged to a single donor.

This CDR3 is 19 amino acids long. Looked up from germline, CDR1 is DFQATT and CDR2 is SNEGSKA (reference sequence). Trimming took 0 bases from V and 4 from J; bases not matched to a gene: 19. Study-level findings and limits: CD4+ contracting clones lay mainly in CM and EM, CD8+ ones in EMRA. A balance of CD4 and CD8 characterized clones contracting day 15 to 85, whereas later expanders leaned CD4+.

MiXCR, applied by TCRdb to the 5' RACE reads, yields one record per CDR3 protein. The sample yields around 340,000 distinct CDR3 sequences, about 13% seen once. This clonotype occurred a few times. The target antigen is unknown. The rearrangement joins TRBV20-1 to TRBJ1-2; 8 nucleotides match TRBD1. Sequenced material: PBMCs or a T cell subset sorted from them (not recorded which). This TCR was recovered from a young man who had mild COVID-19 (a few samples of this study predate the infection). Cell type and time point are not known. For the CDR3, the DNA is TGCAGTGCTAGAGACAAGGCCACCCCTCGGACAGGGACTTTCTATGGCTACACCTTC. Translating it yields CSARDKATPRTGTFYGYTF.